These T cell receptor beta chains were read from a single sample in a study of blood T cell repertoires in COVID-19. Produced via immunoSEQ multiplex PCR; TCRdb's table is partial and in-frame only. Counted here are about 59,000 clones, less than 90% occurring once; the ten biggest clones make up 5.1%. Sequencing was performed on peripheral blood. These receptors were collected from a man older than 75 in a cohort sampled during active COVID-19. Both conserved end residues are part of each CDR3. Fields, in order: CDR3 length, D gene, clone size, V gene, J gene, CDR3 DNA, CDR3 protein. The D gene is left open where the match is weak. Clone size is shown for a subset of rows, as once, few, many or a class of expanded clone.

>16|TRBD2|-|TRBV5-4|TRBJ2-3
TGTGCCAGCAGCGCCGGGACTAGCGGGCCCACAGATACGCAGTATTTT
CASSAGTSGPTDTQYF
>15|TRBD1|-|TRBV6-5|TRBJ1-1
TGTGCCAGCAGTCAAACTATCGACAGGGACCCTGAAGCTTTCTTT
CASSQTIDRDPEAFF
>14|-|-|TRBV2|TRBJ1-2
TGTGCCAGCACGAGAGTGGAGGCTAACTATGGCTACACCTTC
CASTRVEANYGYTF
>12|TRBD1|-|TRBV2|TRBJ1-2
TGTGCCAGCAGAGAAGGACAGGGTGGCTACACCTTC
CASREGQGGYTF
>15|-|-|TRBV19|TRBJ2-2
TGTGCCAGTAGCTACCTTGCGGGGGCTGGCGGGGAGCTGTTTTTT
CASSYLAGAGGELFF
>15|TRBD1|-|TRBV14|TRBJ2-1
TGTGCCAGCAGCTTCACAGGGGGCCGATACAATGAGCAGTTCTTC
CASSFTGGRYNEQFF
>14|TRBD1|few|TRBV5-4|TRBJ2-3
TGTGCCAGCAGTGGACAGGGCAGCACAGATACGCAGTATTTT
CASSGQGSTDTQYF
>14|TRBD1|-|TRBV7-9|TRBJ1-2
TGTGCCAGCAGCACCGGACAGGGTTCCAGTGGCTACACCTTC
CASSTGQGSSGYTF
>14|-|-|TRBV7-9|TRBJ1-3
TGTGCCAGCAGCTATAGGGGGTCTGGAAACACCATATATTTT
CASSYRGSGNTIYF
>13|TRBD2|-|TRBV18|TRBJ2-7
TGTGCCAGCTCTAGCGGGAGCGGTTACGAGCAGTACTTC
CASSSGSGYEQYF
>15|-|-|TRBV11-3|TRBJ2-1
TGTGCCAGCAGCAAGGGGGGGAGTCCCTACAATGAGCAGTTCTTC
CASSKGGSPYNEQFF
>15|-|-|TRBV6-2/TRBV6-3|TRBJ1-2
TGTGCCAGCAGTAAGAATCGGCAGGATGGCTATGGCTACACCTTC
CASSKNRQDGYGYTF
>16|-|-|TRBV9|TRBJ2-3
TGTGCCAGCAGCGTTCTGGGCGAAACTTGGACAGATACGCAGTATTTT
CASSVLGETWTDTQYF
>12|-|-|TRBV29-1|TRBJ2-7
TGCAGCGTGATGACAGACGCCTACGAGCAGTACTTC
CSVMTDAYEQYF
>16|TRBD1|-|TRBV3-1/TRBV3-2|TRBJ1-1
TGTGCCAGCAGCCGTTTTTCGGACAGGGGGAACACTGAAGCTTTCTTT
CASSRFSDRGNTEAFF
>13|-|-|TRBV2|TRBJ1-3
TGTGCCAGCAGTGACTCGGTTCCTAACACCATATATTTT
CASSDSVPNTIYF
>15|TRBD1|-|TRBV3-1/TRBV3-2|TRBJ1-1
TGTGCCAGCAGCCCAGGGGGACAGGCGATTACGGAAGCTTTCTTT
CASSPGGQAITEAFF
>13|-|-|TRBV7-8|TRBJ2-7
TGTGCCAGCAGCTTGGACAGCTCCTACGAGCAGTACTTC
CASSLDSSYEQYF
>16|-|-|TRBV10-1|TRBJ2-3
TGCGCCAGCAGTGAGTTTCGGGGAGCTAGCGCAGATACGCAGTATTTT
CASSEFRGASADTQYF
>14|TRBD2|-|TRBV10-1|TRBJ2-3
TGCGCCAGCAGTCGACTAGCCGGCGGAGATACGCAGTATTTT
CASSRLAGGDTQYF
>16|-|-|TRBV5-1|TRBJ1-3
TGCGCCAGCAGCTTGGAGACAGCTCACTCTGGAAACACCATATATTTT
CASSLETAHSGNTIYF
>16|-|-|TRBV5-4|TRBJ1-1
TGTGCCAGCAGCTTGGGTCCGGGTAGCATGAACACTGAAGCTTTCTTT
CASSLGPGSMNTEAFF
>16|TRBD1|-|TRBV18|TRBJ2-5
TGTGCCAGCTCACGAACCGGGACAGGGGGCCAGGAGACCCAGTACTTC
CASSRTGTGGQETQYF
>13|-|-|TRBV29-1|TRBJ1-1
TGCAGCTCGGGTGAGGTTGCCAACACTGAAGCTTTCTTT
CSSGEVANTEAFF
>17|-|-|TRBV5-1|TRBJ1-4
TGCGCCAGCAGCCCCGAGGCAGTTGGCATCACTAATGAAAAACTGTTTTTT
CASSPEAVGITNEKLFF
>16|TRBD2|-|TRBV28|TRBJ2-5
TGTGCCAGCAGTTTTGGTAGCGGGGGGGCGGAGGAGACCCAGTACTTC
CASSFGSGGAEETQYF
>14|TRBD2|-|TRBV7-7|TRBJ2-2
TGTGCTAGCAGCTTAGGGACTAGCACCGGGGAGCTGTTTTTT
CASSLGTSTGELFF
>14|TRBD2|-|TRBV18|TRBJ2-7
TGTGCCAGCTCACCGGGGCTAGCGGGTAACGAGCAGTACTTC
CASSPGLAGNEQYF
>13|TRBD1|-|TRBV29-1|TRBJ2-2
TGCAGCGTTGAGAGGGGGCCGGCCGGGGAGCTGTTTTTT
CSVERGPAGELFF
>14|-|-|TRBV30|TRBJ1-1
TGTGCCTGGAGTGTTTCTGGGGGCAACACTGAAGCTTTCTTT
CAWSVSGGNTEAFF
>15|TRBD2|-|TRBV3-1/TRBV3-2|TRBJ2-5
TGTGCCAGCAGTACCGGTAGCGGGATTAAGGAGACCCAGTACTTC
CASSTGSGIKETQYF
>14|TRBD1|-|TRBV5-4|TRBJ1-6
TGTGCCAGCAGCCCCGACAGGGTGGGTTCACCCCTCCACTTT
CASSPDRVGSPLHF
>13|-|-|TRBV6-5|TRBJ2-1
TGTGCCAGCAGTTACATTCAGGGGAATGAGCAGTTCTTC
CASSYIQGNEQFF
>11|-|-|TRBV4-2|TRBJ2-7
TGCTCGCCGACAGCATACTACGAGCAGTACTTC
CSPTAYYEQYF
>15|-|once|TRBV3-1/TRBV3-2|TRBJ1-1
TGTGCCAGCAGCCAAGATATGCAGGGGCGGACTGAAGCTTTCTTT
CASSQDMQGRTEAFF
>14|-|few|TRBV5-4|TRBJ1-1
TGTGCCAGCAGCTTGGTCCAGGGCAACACTGAAGCTTTCTTT
CASSLVQGNTEAFF
>14|TRBD1|-|TRBV30|TRBJ2-5
TGTGCCTGGGACCGGACAGGGATCCAAGAGACCCAGTACTTC
CAWDRTGIQETQYF
>15|-|-|TRBV7-8|TRBJ2-2
TGTGCCAGCAGCTTGGGGGCCCCGGGCACCGGGGAGCTGTTTTTT
CASSLGAPGTGELFF
>13|-|once|TRBV6-5|TRBJ1-6
TGTGCCAGCAGAAGGGGCAAAGGTTCACCCCTCCACTTT
CASRRGKGSPLHF
>13|-|-|TRBV10-3|TRBJ2-7
TGTGCCATCAGTGAGTTACAGGGATACGAGCAGTACTTC
CAISELQGYEQYF
>15|-|-|TRBV3-1/TRBV3-2|TRBJ1-1
TGTGCCAGCAGCCCCCAGTCGAAAAAATTCACTGAAGCTTTCTTT
CASSPQSKKFTEAFF
>16|TRBD1|-|TRBV12-5|TRBJ1-5
TGTGCTAGTGGTTTGGGACCGGACAGGGGATATCAGCCCCAGCATTTT
CASGLGPDRGYQPQHF
>15|TRBD1|-|TRBV18|TRBJ1-2
TGTGCCAGCTCAACGGGAGGACAGGGGATCTCTGGCTACACCTTC
CASSTGGQGISGYTF
>17|TRBD1|-|TRBV11-2|TRBJ2-2
TGTGCCAGCAGCTTGAGGGGCAGGGGGCAGATCACCGGGGAGCTGTTTTTT
CASSLRGRGQITGELFF
>13|TRBD1|-|TRBV7-2|TRBJ2-7
TGTGCCAGCAGCCAGGGACAGCACTACGAGCAGTACTTC
CASSQGQHYEQYF
>13|-|-|TRBV7-9|TRBJ2-7
TGTGCCAGCAGCGCGCCGAGCTCCTACGAGCAGTACTTC
CASSAPSSYEQYF
>17|-|-|TRBV21-1|TRBJ1-2
TGTGCCAGCAGCAAATTAGTACGGGACAGGGAGAACTATGGCTACACCTTC
CASSKLVRDRENYGYTF
>15|TRBD2|once|TRBV3-1/TRBV3-2|TRBJ2-1
TGTGCCAGCAGCCACGGACTAGCGGGGGGTAATGAGCAGTTCTTC
CASSHGLAGGNEQFF
>16|-|-|TRBV5-4|TRBJ2-6
TGTGCCAGCAGCTTGGGGGGGGTCTCTGGGGCCAACGTCCTGACTTTC
CASSLGGVSGANVLTF
>16|TRBD2|-|TRBV18|TRBJ2-3
TGTGCCAGCTCACCCTCCGGGACTAGCGTCACAGATACGCAGTATTTT
CASSPSGTSVTDTQYF
>14|-|-|TRBV4-1|TRBJ1-1
TGCGCCAGCAGCCAAACCGGGGAGGGCACTGAAGCTTTCTTT
CASSQTGEGTEAFF